This is a list of T cell receptor beta chains from one sample in a study of cytomegalovirus exposure and HLA in healthy donors. Sequenced by immunoSEQ multiplex PCR; TCRdb stores in-frame clones only, minus some. The sample lists a few hundred thousand clones; about 86% were seen once. The sample consisted of PBMCs. All receptors come from a young woman in good health and CMV-seronegative. The CDR3 runs from the conserved cysteine through the conserved F or W. D genes are given only for firm matches. The listing skips clone size in some rows; elsewhere it reads once, few, many or a size class.

size: -
D: -
V: TRBV5-1
J: TRBJ2-7
DNA: TGCGCCAGCAGCTTGGAGGTAGCGCAATCCTACGAGCAGTACTTC
CDR3: CASSLEVAQSYEQYF

size: once
D: -
V: TRBV30
J: TRBJ2-2
DNA: TGTGCCTTGGGGAGGAGTCAGAACACCGGGGAGCTGTTTTTT
CDR3: CALGRSQNTGELFF

size: -
D: -
V: TRBV6-5
J: TRBJ1-2
DNA: TGTGCCAGCAGCCGGGGGTTTTCTAACTATGGCTACACCTTC
CDR3: CASSRGFSNYGYTF

size: -
D: TRBD2
V: TRBV6-1
J: TRBJ2-3
DNA: TGTGCCAGCAGTGAATCGGGACTAGCGGACTCCTTTAGCACAGATACGCAGTATTTT
CDR3: CASSESGLADSFSTDTQYF

size: -
D: TRBD1
V: TRBV11-2
J: TRBJ1-6
DNA: TGTGCCAGCAGCTGGGGATCCGGGACAGGGAATTCACCCCTCCACTTT
CDR3: CASSWGSGTGNSPLHF

size: once
D: TRBD2
V: TRBV6-1
J: TRBJ2-1
DNA: TGTGCCAGCAGTCAAGCGCCGGGACTAGCAAGCAATGAGCAGTTCTTC
CDR3: CASSQAPGLASNEQFF

size: -
D: TRBD1
V: TRBV25-1
J: TRBJ1-6
DNA: TGTGCCAGCAGTGATGGGAACAGGGGGACGGCACCCCTCCACTTT
CDR3: CASSDGNRGTAPLHF

size: -
D: TRBD1
V: TRBV27
J: TRBJ2-1
DNA: TGTGCCAGCAGAAACCCACAGGGGCCGAGCTCCTACAATGAGCAGTTCTTC
CDR3: CASRNPQGPSSYNEQFF

size: -
D: -
V: TRBV11-3
J: TRBJ1-2
DNA: TGTGCCAGCAGCTTAGCCGGGAACCTCTATGGCTACACCTTC
CDR3: CASSLAGNLYGYTF

size: -
D: -
V: TRBV11-2
J: TRBJ1-6
DNA: TGTGCCAGCAGCTCGATAACAGGGATCAATTCACCCCTCCACTTT
CDR3: CASSSITGINSPLHF

size: -
D: TRBD1
V: TRBV4-3
J: TRBJ2-5
DNA: TGCGCCAGCAGCCAAGAACAGGGGGACCAAGAGACCCAGTACTTC
CDR3: CASSQEQGDQETQYF

size: -
D: -
V: TRBV6-5
J: TRBJ1-1
DNA: TGTGCCAGCAGATTGTCGGACAGAGTGAACACTGAAGCTTTCTTT
CDR3: CASRLSDRVNTEAFF

size: once
D: TRBD1
V: TRBV10-3
J: TRBJ2-5
DNA: TGTGCCATCAACCAGGGACAGGGAGGATTTGAGACCCAGTACTTC
CDR3: CAINQGQGGFETQYF

size: once
D: -
V: TRBV29-1
J: TRBJ1-6
DNA: TGCAGCGCTCAACAGGGAGAAAATTCACCCCTCCACTTT
CDR3: CSAQQGENSPLHF

size: -
D: TRBD1
V: TRBV30
J: TRBJ2-4
DNA: TGTGCCTGGAGTGTACGAGGGGGCGCAGCCAAAAACATTCAGTACTTC
CDR3: CAWSVRGGAAKNIQYF

size: -
D: TRBD1
V: TRBV19
J: TRBJ1-5
DNA: TGTGCCAGTACCTCTGGACAGGGGAGTCAGCCCCAGCATTTT
CDR3: CASTSGQGSQPQHF

size: -
D: -
V: TRBV18
J: TRBJ1-5
DNA: TGTGCCAGCTCACCACGCGACAGACAGCCCCAGCATTTT
CDR3: CASSPRDRQPQHF

size: -
D: -
V: TRBV5-1
J: TRBJ2-7
DNA: TGCGCCAGCAGCTTGAGCTCTCGGGAGCAGTACTTC
CDR3: CASSLSSREQYF

size: -
D: -
V: TRBV27
J: TRBJ2-2
DNA: TGTGCCAGCAGTTCAGGTTTTAACACCGGGGAGCTGTTTTTT
CDR3: CASSSGFNTGELFF

size: few
D: -
V: TRBV28
J: TRBJ1-2
DNA: TGTGCCAGCAGTCCCTCGGTAGGCTACACCTTC
CDR3: CASSPSVGYTF

size: -
D: -
V: TRBV11-3
J: TRBJ1-1
DNA: TGTGCCAGCAGCTTAGTAGGGAGACAAGCTTTCTTT
CDR3: CASSLVGRQAFF

size: once
D: -
V: TRBV2
J: TRBJ1-1
DNA: TGTGCCAGCAGTGAGTTCGCGGACAGACTGGAAGCTTTCTTT
CDR3: CASSEFADRLEAFF

size: -
D: -
V: TRBV29-1
J: TRBJ1-2
DNA: TGCAGCGTTGAAAGCCGGTTCTATGGCTACACCTTC
CDR3: CSVESRFYGYTF

size: -
D: TRBD1
V: TRBV27
J: TRBJ1-2
DNA: TGTGCCAGCAGCGAGCGGACAGGAGGGGGCTACACCTTC
CDR3: CASSERTGGGYTF

size: -
D: -
V: TRBV5-1
J: TRBJ2-1
DNA: TGCGCCAGCAGCTTGGTATATCATAGAGGGTCTCCTTCGTTGAGCTACAATGAGCAGTTCTTC
CDR3: CASSLVYHRGSPSLSYNEQFF

size: few
D: TRBD1
V: TRBV4-3
J: TRBJ1-1
DNA: TGCGCCAGCAGCCCCAGTAGTCACAGGGGGAACACTGAAGCTTTCTTT
CDR3: CASSPSSHRGNTEAFF

size: -
D: TRBD1
V: TRBV4-1
J: TRBJ1-2
DNA: TGCGCCAGCAGCCAAGATCTAGGGGGCGTATGGTATGGCTACACCTTC
CDR3: CASSQDLGGVWYGYTF

size: -
D: TRBD1
V: TRBV6-6
J: TRBJ1-6
DNA: TGTGCCAGCAGTCCAACACAGGGGCTTAATTCACCCCTCCACTTT
CDR3: CASSPTQGLNSPLHF

size: -
D: TRBD2
V: TRBV27
J: TRBJ2-5
DNA: TGTGCCAGCAGTCCCTTAGCGGGGGGGCCTCAAGAGACCCAGTACTTC
CDR3: CASSPLAGGPQETQYF

size: -
D: -
V: TRBV6-5
J: TRBJ1-1
DNA: TGTGCCAGCAGTTACGCCCCAACATCCTCTGAAGCTTTCTTT
CDR3: CASSYAPTSSEAFF

size: once
D: -
V: TRBV25-1
J: TRBJ1-1
DNA: TGTGCCAGCGGAGGTCTATGGACAGAGAACACTGAAGCTTTCTTT
CDR3: CASGGLWTENTEAFF

size: once
D: TRBD2
V: TRBV7-7
J: TRBJ2-1
DNA: TGTGCCAGCAGCCAGAGGACTAGCAATGAGCAGTTCTTC
CDR3: CASSQRTSNEQFF

size: -
D: -
V: TRBV5-6
J: TRBJ2-7
DNA: TGTGCCAGCAGCTGGGCTACGAGCGAGCAGTACTTC
CDR3: CASSWATSEQYF

size: -
D: -
V: TRBV6-1
J: TRBJ1-5
DNA: TGTGCCAGCAGTGAAGGCCCGGTTAGCAATCAGCCCCAGCATTTT
CDR3: CASSEGPVSNQPQHF

size: few
D: -
V: TRBV6-1
J: TRBJ1-2
DNA: TGTGCCAGCAGTGCCGACAACTACTATGGCTACACCTTC
CDR3: CASSADNYYGYTF

size: -
D: -
V: TRBV5-4
J: TRBJ1-5
DNA: TGTGCCAGCAGCTTGACGGGTACCAATCAGCCCCAGCATTTT
CDR3: CASSLTGTNQPQHF

size: -
D: TRBD1
V: TRBV13
J: TRBJ1-5
DNA: TGTGCCAGCAGCTTACACAGGGGAGTCCAGCCCCAGCATTTT
CDR3: CASSLHRGVQPQHF

size: -
D: -
V: TRBV9
J: TRBJ1-6
DNA: TGTGCCAGCAGCGCCTCGGACAGCCTTGATTCACCCCTCCACTTT
CDR3: CASSASDSLDSPLHF

size: -
D: -
V: TRBV19
J: TRBJ1-2
DNA: TGTGCCAGTAGTATGGGCTCGGGGGGAAATGGCTACACCTTC
CDR3: CASSMGSGGNGYTF